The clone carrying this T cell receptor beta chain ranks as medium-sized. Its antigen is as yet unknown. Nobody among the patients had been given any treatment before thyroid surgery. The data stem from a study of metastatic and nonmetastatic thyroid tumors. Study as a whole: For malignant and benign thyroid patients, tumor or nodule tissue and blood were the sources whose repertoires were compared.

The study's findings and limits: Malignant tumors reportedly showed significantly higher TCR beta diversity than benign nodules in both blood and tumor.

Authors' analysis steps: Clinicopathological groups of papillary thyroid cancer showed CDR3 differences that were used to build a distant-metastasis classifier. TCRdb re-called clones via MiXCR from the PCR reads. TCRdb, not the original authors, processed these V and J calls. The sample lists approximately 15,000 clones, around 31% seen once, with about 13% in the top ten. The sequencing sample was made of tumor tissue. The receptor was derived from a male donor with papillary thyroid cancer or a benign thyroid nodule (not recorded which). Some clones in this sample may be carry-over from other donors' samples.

CDR3 DNA sequence: TGTGCCAGCAGCCTCCGGGAGACTAACTATGGCTACACCTTC. Amino acids: CASSLRETNYGYTF. The chain recombines TRBV6-1 with TRBJ1-2; D gene unclear. This CDR3 region has 14 residues. Trimming pared 6 bases from V and 0 bases from J, leaving 11 bases between. Germline V CDR1 and CDR2: MNHNS, SASEGT.